The subject of this entry is one T cell receptor (beta chain). The data were taken from a study of T cells in Graves' hyperthyroidism and ophthalmopathy. Amplified TCR beta CDR3 regions came from RNA transcripts. The TCR CDR3 first-round RT-PCR relied on the HTBI primer set. TCRdb passed the multiplex PCR reads through MiXCR, listing each CDR3 protein once. This sample yields about 590,000 distinct CDR3 sequences, of which over 12% are seen a single time; roughly 7% belongs to the top ten. The origin of this receptor is a woman under 30 with Graves' ophthalmopathy. The sequenced sample was blood.

The CDR3 DNA is TGCGCCAGCAGCCTGGACGACGGAAACACTGAAGCTTTCTTT. As protein: CASSLDDGNTEAFF. The chain couples TRBV4-3 to TRBJ1-1; D unresolved. CDR1 and CDR2 from the germline V gene are LGHNA and YSLEER. The CDR3 is 14 residues long. Trimming cost V 4 bases and J 2 bases, with 11 bases left between them.